Listed below are T cell receptor beta chains from one sample, sequenced in a study of CD8+ T cells in alopecia areata. Profiled with immunoSEQ multiplex PCR; TCRdb holds only in-frame clones, not every one. The sample consists of around 200,000 clones, 53% of them appearing once. Specimen: CD8+ T cells sorted from blood, collected at week 24, from a patient treated with tofacitinib. Every receptor here comes from a human donor with alopecia areata. The CDR3 runs from the conserved cysteine through the conserved F or W. Fields, in order: D gene, V gene, J gene, CDR3 protein. The D gene is left open where the match is weak.

d_call: NA; v_call: TRBV27; j_call: TRBJ1-2; cdr3_aa: CASSVPEGQGYGYTF
d_call: NA; v_call: TRBV10-3; j_call: TRBJ2-2; cdr3_aa: CAISAPGHTNTGELFF
d_call: TRBD1; v_call: TRBV30; j_call: TRBJ2-7; cdr3_aa: CAWSGGQGVSYEQYF
d_call: NA; v_call: TRBV29-1; j_call: TRBJ1-1; cdr3_aa: CSVAGGMLGTEAFF
d_call: TRBD2; v_call: TRBV30; j_call: TRBJ2-1; cdr3_aa: CAWSAVAGAYYNEQFF
d_call: TRBD2; v_call: TRBV7-2; j_call: TRBJ2-7; cdr3_aa: CATVAGGAYEQYF
d_call: NA; v_call: TRBV13; j_call: TRBJ1-2; cdr3_aa: CASSLGRGPNYGYTF
d_call: NA; v_call: TRBV14; j_call: TRBJ1-2; cdr3_aa: CASSQRTDYGYTF
d_call: TRBD1; v_call: TRBV2; j_call: TRBJ2-4; cdr3_aa: CASVRGQEAKNIQYF
d_call: NA; v_call: TRBV29-1; j_call: TRBJ2-3; cdr3_aa: CSYDRPDTQYF
d_call: NA; v_call: TRBV9; j_call: TRBJ2-1; cdr3_aa: CASSVAVAGSGNEQFF
d_call: TRBD1; v_call: TRBV2; j_call: TRBJ2-7; cdr3_aa: CASERGRRDEQYF
d_call: TRBD1; v_call: TRBV30; j_call: TRBJ1-2; cdr3_aa: CAWSAGTGYGYTF
d_call: NA; v_call: TRBV7-2; j_call: TRBJ2-1; cdr3_aa: CASSRIRFNEQFF
d_call: NA; v_call: TRBV29-1; j_call: TRBJ1-1; cdr3_aa: CSVGLVGEGLNTEAFF
d_call: NA; v_call: TRBV4-1; j_call: TRBJ2-1; cdr3_aa: CASSQGRDHYNEQFF
d_call: NA; v_call: TRBV11-3; j_call: TRBJ2-1; cdr3_aa: CASSLDMSSYNEQFF
d_call: NA; v_call: TRBV4-1; j_call: TRBJ2-2; cdr3_aa: CASSQGNGELFF
d_call: NA; v_call: TRBV29-1; j_call: TRBJ1-3; cdr3_aa: CSVETGHYPLF
d_call: NA; v_call: TRBV7-9; j_call: TRBJ1-1; cdr3_aa: CASSLLGSTEAFF
d_call: NA; v_call: TRBV11-2; j_call: TRBJ1-1; cdr3_aa: CASSLGHLLEAFF
d_call: TRBD1; v_call: TRBV30; j_call: TRBJ1-2; cdr3_aa: CAWSVGQGDGYTF
d_call: TRBD1; v_call: TRBV6-1; j_call: TRBJ1-2; cdr3_aa: CASSEQGGGYTF
d_call: NA; v_call: TRBV13; j_call: TRBJ2-7; cdr3_aa: CASSSESRPEQYF
d_call: NA; v_call: TRBV4-3; j_call: TRBJ1-1; cdr3_aa: CASSRLGGMNTEAFF
d_call: TRBD1; v_call: TRBV10-3; j_call: TRBJ1-2; cdr3_aa: CAISESTGSGYTF
d_call: NA; v_call: TRBV4-3; j_call: TRBJ2-1; cdr3_aa: CASSQVLRSSYNEQFF
d_call: TRBD2; v_call: TRBV4-2; j_call: TRBJ2-1; cdr3_aa: CASSQDGGDSYNEQFF
d_call: NA; v_call: TRBV5-1; j_call: TRBJ2-1; cdr3_aa: CASSLGNLNEQFF
d_call: NA; v_call: TRBV7-9; j_call: TRBJ1-1; cdr3_aa: CASRMDNTEAFF
d_call: NA; v_call: TRBV14; j_call: TRBJ2-7; cdr3_aa: CASSQGTSLSYEQYF
d_call: NA; v_call: TRBV9; j_call: TRBJ2-3; cdr3_aa: CASSGGPTDTQYF
d_call: NA; v_call: TRBV5-1; j_call: TRBJ1-1; cdr3_aa: CASSLRTETEAFF
d_call: NA; v_call: TRBV2; j_call: TRBJ1-2; cdr3_aa: CASSGRTDGYTF
d_call: NA; v_call: TRBV19; j_call: TRBJ1-2; cdr3_aa: CASSMVSGERLYGYTF
d_call: NA; v_call: TRBV20-1; j_call: TRBJ2-1; cdr3_aa: CSAREGNEQFF
d_call: NA; v_call: TRBV4-3; j_call: TRBJ1-5; cdr3_aa: CASSQDSTGSGQPQHF
d_call: NA; v_call: TRBV27; j_call: TRBJ1-1; cdr3_aa: CASSLSVGNTEAFF
d_call: NA; v_call: TRBV10-2; j_call: TRBJ2-7; cdr3_aa: CASNPIEMDPYEQYF
d_call: NA; v_call: TRBV5-6; j_call: TRBJ2-1; cdr3_aa: CASSSGRGQFF
d_call: NA; v_call: TRBV30; j_call: TRBJ1-5; cdr3_aa: CAWSSGSNQPQHF
d_call: NA; v_call: TRBV6-5; j_call: TRBJ1-1; cdr3_aa: CASSPTDPMNTEAFF
d_call: TRBD1; v_call: TRBV10-3; j_call: TRBJ2-1; cdr3_aa: CAIGTGEDEQFF
d_call: NA; v_call: TRBV7-3; j_call: TRBJ2-1; cdr3_aa: CASSPFSAPSAGNEQFF
d_call: TRBD1; v_call: TRBV2; j_call: TRBJ1-1; cdr3_aa: CASKSGQGGMPAFF
d_call: NA; v_call: TRBV2; j_call: TRBJ1-4; cdr3_aa: CASSEQGSEKLFF
d_call: NA; v_call: TRBV14; j_call: TRBJ1-1; cdr3_aa: CASSQDSVSDGFMNTEAFF
d_call: NA; v_call: TRBV2; j_call: TRBJ1-1; cdr3_aa: CASSASRGKGHTEAFF
d_call: NA; v_call: TRBV5-1; j_call: TRBJ2-7; cdr3_aa: CASRYGAGDEQYF
d_call: NA; v_call: TRBV18; j_call: TRBJ1-1; cdr3_aa: CASSLGNTEAFF
d_call: NA; v_call: TRBV14; j_call: TRBJ2-6; cdr3_aa: CASSQEFPSGANVLTF
d_call: TRBD2; v_call: TRBV7-6; j_call: TRBJ2-1; cdr3_aa: CASSSRRGNEQFF
d_call: NA; v_call: TRBV15; j_call: TRBJ2-7; cdr3_aa: CATSSTVGEQYF
d_call: NA; v_call: TRBV29-1; j_call: TRBJ1-2; cdr3_aa: CSVEPGDYGYTF
d_call: NA; v_call: TRBV7-3; j_call: TRBJ1-3; cdr3_aa: CASSLGGGDAIYF
d_call: NA; v_call: TRBV4-3; j_call: TRBJ1-1; cdr3_aa: CASSQVGGNTEAFF
d_call: NA; v_call: TRBV5-6; j_call: TRBJ1-4; cdr3_aa: CASSGVDATNEKLFF
d_call: TRBD2; v_call: TRBV29-1; j_call: TRBJ2-1; cdr3_aa: CSVVNPSGENEQFF
d_call: NA; v_call: TRBV7-2; j_call: TRBJ2-7; cdr3_aa: CASSASYEQYF
d_call: TRBD1; v_call: TRBV4-1; j_call: TRBJ2-7; cdr3_aa: CASSQEWTGGSYEQYF